Shown below are 27 T cell receptor beta chains from a single sample sequenced in a study of blood T cell repertoires in COVID-19. Data came from immunoSEQ multiplex PCR; TCRdb stores just in-frame clones and leaves some out. Of about 250,000 clones detected, 84% appear once; the ten largest clones hold less than 2%. Sequencing input: peripheral blood. The receptors derive from a woman aged 40 to 49 who had recovered from COVID-19.

The chain recombines TRBV3-1 (or the pseudogene TRBV3-2) with TRBJ2-6; no reliable D call. CDR1 is LGHDT and CDR2 is YNNKEL in the germline V gene (reference sequence). There are 18 residues in the CDR3. V was pared by 10 bases and J by 0 bases, with 22 bases between. The CDR3 is CAISPSLFSGSGANVLTF. The CDR3, as DNA: TGTGCCATCAGTCCGAGCCTCTTTAGTGGCTCTGGGGCCAACGTCCTGACTTTC.

The chain joins TRBV29-1 to TRBJ2-2; 11 bases are a match to TRBD1. This CDR3 contains 15 residues. Germline lookup yields CDR1 SQVTM and CDR2 ANQGSEA. The V and J ends lost 8 bases and 7 bases, in that order; junction bases with no gene match: 12. The CDR3 spells CSSSSGTGGDGELFF. CDR3 bases: TGCAGCTCGTCTTCCGGGACAGGGGGGGACGGGGAGCTGTTTTTT.

The J gene is TRBJ1-6, the V gene TRBV3-1 (or the pseudogene TRBV3-2); unclear D gene. The CDR3 spans 14 residues. The V gene's germline CDR1 is LGHDT and CDR2 YNNKEL (reference sequence). V lost 1 base, J lost 9 bases, and 10 bases lay in between. The CDR3 nucleotides read TGTGCCAGCAGCCAAGCCCAAGGGAGTTCACCCCTCCACTTT. Its protein is CASSQAQGSSPLHF.

This clone was detected once. In the same sample, other DNA sequences code for this CDR3. The chain joins TRBV28 to TRBJ1-4, with D perhaps TRBD1 (5 bases). The V end was cut by 6 bases, the J end by 1 base, with 12 bases between. The CDR3 length is 15 residues. From germline, CDR1 is MDHEN and CDR2 SYDVKM. The CDR3 DNA sequence: TGTGCCAGCAGCCTGGGGGGGGGAACTAATGAAAAACTGTTTTTT. Residues: CASSLGGGTNEKLFF. The full variable domain, with the rest looked up from reference TRBV28 and TRBJ1-4, is DVKVTQSSRYLVKRTGEKVFLECVQDMDHENMFWYRQDPGLGLRLIYFSYDVKMKEKGDIPEGYSVSREKKERFSLILESASTNQTSMYLCASSLGGGTNEKLFFGSGTQLSVL.

The gene calls are TRBV6-5 and TRBJ1-4; D is ambiguous. CDR1 and CDR2 (germline): MNHEY, SVGAGI. CDR3 length: 12 residues. V gave up 7 bases and J gave up 8 bases, with 11 bases separating them. The CDR3 DNA follows: TGTGCCAGCAAAACCCACGGGGAAAAACTGTTTTTT. Amino acid sequence: CASKTHGEKLFF.

This clone was detected once. This sequence joins TRBV7-9 and TRBJ2-5, with TRBD1 identical over 7 bases. Germline V gene data show CDR1 as SEHNR and CDR2 as FQNEAQ (reference sequence). This CDR3 has 13 residues. Trimming took 6 bases from V and 4 from J; bases not matched to a gene: 5. The CDR3 region has the DNA TGTGCCAGCAGACCGACAGGGCGAGAGACCCAGTACTTC. This gives the protein CASRPTGRETQYF.

The CDR3: CASSPGQDRYTF. CDR3 bases: TGTGCCAGCAGCCCCGGACAGGATCGCTACACCTTC. The rearrangement links TRBV5-4 to TRBJ1-2; TRBD1 matches 7 bases. Germline-derived CDR1 and CDR2 are SGHNT and YYREEE (reference sequence). V was clipped by 4 bases and J by 9 bases; unmatched bases: 6. The CDR3 contains 12 residues.

For the CDR3, the DNA is TGTGCCAGTAGTGGGGTAGACGGACATTTTAACTATGGCTACACCTTC. It yields the protein CASSGVDGHFNYGYTF. The chain employs TRBV19 and TRBJ1-2; tentative D call: TRBD1 (5 bases). V lost 5 bases to trimming and J lost 1 base, with 17 bases between them. The CDR3 runs 16 residues. Germline V gene data show CDR1 as LNHDA and CDR2 as SQIVND (reference sequence). The variable domain in full, with the rest retrieved from reference TRBV19 and TRBJ1-2, is DGGITQSPKYLFRKEGQNVTLSCEQNLNHDAMYWYRQDPGQGLRLIYYSQIVNDFQKGDIAEGYSVSREKKESFPLTVTSAQKNPTAFYLCASSGVDGHFNYGYTFGSGTRLTVV.

This clone was observed at least ten times. This chain joins TRBV2 and TRBJ2-1; perhaps TRBD1 as D (5 bases). Trimming cost V 7 bases and J 5 bases, with 15 bases left between them. There are 14 residues in the CDR3. The germline V gene has CDR1 SNHLY and CDR2 FYNNEI. DNA for the CDR3: TGTGCCAGCAAGGTGGGGCTAGGGGACAATGAGCAGTTCTTC. Translating it yields CASKVGLGDNEQFF.

The chain has TRBV15 and TRBJ1-2, with D uncertain. This CDR3 region has 13 residues. V lost 3 bases and J lost 8, with 13 bases in between. Germline values: CDR1 LNHNV, CDR2 YYDKDF (reference sequence). CDR3 sequence (DNA): TGTGCCACCAGCAGCGGGTATCCCGGAGGCTACACCTTC. This sequence encodes CATSSGYPGGYTF.

The CDR3 region has the DNA TGTGCCAGCAGAGCTCGGGGTCGAGAGACCCAGTACTTC. Its protein product is CASRARGRETQYF. V and J are TRBV6-5 and TRBJ2-5; the D gene is possibly TRBD2 (5 bases). The CDR3 runs to 13 residues. V shed 6 bases and J shed 4 bases, with 12 bases lying between them. Germline V lookup: CDR1 MNHEY, CDR2 SVGAGI.

The CDR3 region is CASSIVLAEQETQYF. CDR3 DNA: TGTGCCAGTAGTATAGTTCTAGCGGAGCAAGAGACCCAGTACTTC. The genes are TRBV19 and TRBJ2-5; 7 bases agree with TRBD2. The V gene's germline CDR1 is LNHDA and CDR2 SQIVND (reference sequence). Trimming cost V 1 base and J 2 bases; bases outside gene matches: 4. The CDR3 length is 15 residues.

The chain recombines TRBV5-4 with TRBJ2-7, with 9 nucleotides matching TRBD1. Losses at the gene ends were 3 bases for V and 0 bases for J; bases not matched to a gene: 7. Germline V lookup: CDR1 SGHNT, CDR2 YYREEE (reference sequence). The CDR3 covers 16 residues. The DNA of the CDR3 is TGTGCCAGCAGCTCGGGGGACAGGGCTCCCTCCTACGAGCAGTACTTC. Amino acids: CASSSGDRAPSYEQYF.

The genes are TRBV5-5 and TRBJ2-3; tentative D call: TRBD2 (5 bases). The germline V gene encodes CDR1 SGHKS and CDR2 YYEKEE (reference sequence). This CDR3 has 12 residues. Trimming stripped 6 bases from V and 6 bases from J, with 11 bases between. CDR3 loop: CASNERGDTQYF. CDR3 in DNA: TGTGCCAGCAACGAACGCGGGGATACGCAGTATTTT.

This rearrangement joins TRBV30 to TRBJ2-6; 9 positions match TRBD1. Germline V gene sequence: CDR1 GTSNPN, CDR2 SVGIG (reference sequence). Losses at the gene ends were 2 bases for V and 4 bases for J; bases not matched to a gene: 9. CDR3 length: 17 residues. The chain's CDR3 is CAWSMGQGLAGANVLTF. CDR3 DNA sequence: TGTGCCTGGAGTATGGGACAGGGCCTGGCAGGGGCCAACGTCCTGACTTTC.

V is TRBV4-1 and J is TRBJ2-3, with D maybe TRBD1 (8 bases). The CDR3 runs to 16 residues. Germline V gives CDR1 MGHRA, CDR2 YSYEKL. V dropped 4 bases and J dropped 3 bases, with 17 bases sitting between them. CDR3: CASSRGTGGETDTQYF. CDR3 in DNA: TGCGCCAGCAGCCGCGGCACAGGGGGGGAAACAGATACGCAGTATTTT.

The chain recombines TRBV5-1 with TRBJ2-6; TRBD1 is a possible D gene (5 bases). This CDR3 contains 16 residues. V lost 2 bases and J lost 4, with 13 bases in between. Per the germline V gene, CDR1 is SGHRS and CDR2 is YFSETQ. The CDR3 DNA reads as TGCGCCAGCAGCTTTAGGGAAGGGGCAGGGGCCAACGTCCTGACTTTC. It yields the protein CASSFREGAGANVLTF.

This chain links TRBV2 with TRBJ1-4; TRBD1 matches at 9 bases. The germline V gene encodes CDR1 SNHLY and CDR2 FYNNEI. The CDR3 has 14 residues. Trimming removed 6 bases from V and 8 bases from J; junction bases left unmatched: 7. Here the CDR3 DNA reads TGTGCCAGCAGCCCGACAGGGGGGTTGGAAAAACTGTTTTTT. Translated: CASSPTGGLEKLFF.

The rearrangement joins TRBV19 to TRBJ1-4; D unclear. This CDR3 comprises 13 residues. Germline V gives CDR1 LNHDA, CDR2 SQIVND (reference sequence). Deletions cut 3 bases from V and 6 bases from J, with 8 bases between. As DNA, the CDR3 is TGTGCCAGTAGTATTAGTCTGTATGAAAAACTGTTTTTT. Encoded protein: CASSISLYEKLFF.

The chain employs TRBV19 and TRBJ1-5; D call uncertain. The CDR3 length is 13 residues. From germline, CDR1 is LNHDA and CDR2 SQIVND (reference sequence). V gave up 5 bases and J gave up 1 base, with 6 bases separating them. CDR3 in DNA: TGTGCCAGTAGTTCATTCAGCAATCAGCCCCAGCATTTT. Its protein product is CASSSFSNQPQHF.

In nucleotides, the CDR3 is TGCGCCAGCAGCAGACTAGCGGCGAACACCGGGGAGCTGTTTTTT. Its protein product is CASSRLAANTGELFF. The V call is TRBV10-1, the J call TRBJ2-2, with 9 nucleotides matching TRBD2. Germline-derived CDR1 and CDR2 are WNHNN and SYGVQD (reference sequence). With 6 bases clipped from V and 0 bases from J, the junction kept 2 bases outside the gene matches. The length of the CDR3 is 15 residues.

The chain has TRBV2 and TRBJ2-1; 7 nucleotides agree with TRBD1. The germline V gene has CDR1 SNHLY and CDR2 FYNNEI. J was trimmed by 9 bases and V by 5 bases; bases with no gene match: 7. The CDR3 totals 13 residues. The CDR3 DNA reads TGTGCCAGCAGTAGGGACAGAAAGGGTGAGCAGTTCTTC. Translating it yields CASSRDRKGEQFF.

The CDR3 region has the DNA TGTGCCAGTAGTTACCAACAGGGTTCTCAGCCCCAGCATTTT. It codes for CASSYQQGSQPQHF. The genes are TRBV19 and TRBJ1-5, with D perhaps matching TRBD1 (6 bases). Germline V gene sequence: CDR1 LNHDA, CDR2 SQIVND (reference sequence). The CDR3 is 14 residues long. V gave up 5 bases and J gave up 6 bases, with 14 bases separating them.

This sequence joins TRBV9 and TRBJ2-7, with TRBD1 identical over 8 bases. Germline values: CDR1 SGDLS, CDR2 YYNGEE. The V segment lost 0 bases and the J segment 6 bases; nucleotides outside the gene matches: 5. The CDR3 runs to 14 residues. CDR3 protein: CASSVEGQALEQYF. In DNA, the CDR3 is TGTGCCAGCAGCGTAGAGGGACAGGCCCTCGAGCAGTACTTC.

The gene calls are TRBV6-6 and TRBJ2-7; D may be TRBD1 (5 bases). Between the trimmed V and J ends, which lost 4 bases and 0 bases, there was a span of 10 bases. Germline V lookup: CDR1 MNHNY, CDR2 SVGAGI (reference sequence). There are 14 residues in the CDR3. The CDR3 sequence: CASSFQGPSYEQYF. CDR3 DNA sequence: TGTGCCAGCAGTTTCCAGGGCCCCTCCTACGAGCAGTACTTC.

The rearrangement uses TRBV14 and TRBJ2-1, with TRBD2 matching 9 bases. Unmatched junction bases numbered 4, after V lost 0 bases and J lost 4 bases. Looked up from germline, CDR1 is SGHDN and CDR2 is FVKESK. The CDR3 consists of 16 residues. The CDR3 DNA sequence: TGTGCCAGCAGCCAAGATCTAGCGGGGCTTTACAATGAGCAGTTCTTC. Its translation is CASSQDLAGLYNEQFF.

The chain employs TRBV5-1 and TRBJ1-4; D gene unclear. The germline gives CDR1 SGHRS, CDR2 YFSETQ. The CDR3 consists of 13 residues. Trimming shortened V by 5 bases and J by 5 bases, and 10 bases separated the two germline ends. The CDR3 bases are TGCGCCAGCAGGGAGAGGGTGAATGAAAAACTGTTTTTT. It specifies CASRERVNEKLFF.